This T cell receptor beta chain was profiled in a study of identical twins. CDR3 length equals 14 residues. The V gene's germline CDR1 is SEHNR and CDR2 FQNEAQ (reference sequence). The ends lost 7 bases at V and 2 bases at J; junction bases unmatched: 6. As for this clonotype: Antigen unknown.

Template switching created a universal primer site, and the cDNA included unique molecular identifiers. TCRdb reprocessed the 5' RACE reads with MiXCR, giving one entry per CDR3 protein. The sample carries a few hundred thousand distinct CDR3 sequences, about 13% recorded once. Regarding the study as a whole: Out-of-frame TCR alpha sharing in monozygotic twins exceeded recombination model predictions. Out-of-frame alpha sequences common to twins were enriched for low generation probability.

These sequences were also reported in another study, on yellow fever vaccine responses in identical twins.

The V gene is TRBV7-9, the J gene TRBJ2-5; 8 nucleotides agree with TRBD2. The TCR was taken from a young woman in good health. The sample comprised memory (CD45RO+) T cells sorted from blood. The CDR3 region is CASTSGGGQETQYF. The DNA for the CDR3 is TGTGCCAGCACATCGGGGGGGGGACAAGAGACCCAGTACTTC.